Listed here are 11 T cell receptor beta chains from one sample, sequenced in a study of blood T cell repertoires in COVID-19. Using immunoSEQ multiplex PCR, the repertoire was profiled, and TCRdb retains in-frame clones only, with some absent. The sample consists of 200,000 to 250,000 clones, approximately 86% of them appearing once. Specimen: peripheral blood. Receptor source: a young woman with COVID-19, enrolled during active disease.

The chain couples TRBV6-6 to TRBJ1-5; TRBD1 agrees at 8 bases. This CDR3 comprises 15 residues. Per the germline V gene, CDR1 is MNHNY and CDR2 is SVGAGI (reference sequence). V lost 0 bases to trimming and J lost 7 bases; unmatched junction nucleotides: 5. The CDR3 nucleotides are TGTGCCAGCAGTTACTCAGACAGGGGTGGGCAGCCCCAGCATTTT. This codes for CASSYSDRGGQPQHF.

This clone has only a few counts. The chain employs TRBV3-1 (or the pseudogene TRBV3-2) and TRBJ2-7; TRBD2 might be the D (6 bases). Trimming took 1 base from V and 3 from J, leaving 10 bases between them. This CDR3 has 14 residues. Looked up from germline, CDR1 is LGHDT and CDR2 is YNNKEL (reference sequence). The CDR3 DNA follows: TGTGCCAGCAGCCAAGGGTTGCGGGGCTACGAGCAGTACTTC. The encoded protein is CASSQGLRGYEQYF.

The rearrangement uses TRBV15 and TRBJ2-1, with TRBD1 matching 9 bases. CDR3 length equals 16 residues. V dropped 1 base and J dropped 3; count of bases not matched to a gene: 4. Germline assignment: CDR1 LNHNV and CDR2 YYDKDF (reference sequence). The CDR3 is CATSRGQGEDYNEQFF. For the CDR3, the DNA is TGTGCCACCAGCAGAGGACAGGGGGAGGACTACAATGAGCAGTTCTTC.

The rearrangement uses TRBV9 and TRBJ1-6, with D perhaps matching TRBD1 (5 bases). Trimming left V 0 bases short and J 5 bases short, with 9 bases between. This CDR3 has 15 residues. CDR1 SGDLS and CDR2 YYNGEE come from the germline V gene. The CDR3 nucleotides are TGTGCCAGCAGCGTAGTGGGGGGAAATAATTCACCCCTCCACTTT. This encodes CASSVVGGNNSPLHF.

This chain links TRBV10-1 with TRBJ2-4; tentative D call: TRBD2 (5 bases). This CDR3 has 14 residues. The V gene's germline CDR1 is WNHNN and CDR2 SYGVQD (reference sequence). V was cut by 9 bases and J by 5 bases, with 17 bases left in between. CDR3 in DNA: TGCGCCAGGACACGAACTAGTAAGGAAAACATTCAGTACTTC. It translates to CARTRTSKENIQYF.

The V gene is TRBV27, the J gene TRBJ1-2; 7 bases are a match to TRBD1. J gave up 6 bases and V 2 bases, and 6 bases lay outside the gene matches. Germline V lookup: CDR1 MNHEY, CDR2 SMNVEV (reference sequence). The CDR3 spans 14 residues. The CDR3 spells CASSLTGEYNGYTF. DNA of the CDR3: TGTGCCAGCAGTTTAACAGGGGAATATAATGGCTACACCTTC.

This chain links TRBV10-3 with TRBJ2-7; D possibly corresponds to TRBD1 (6 bases). CDR1 and CDR2 from the germline V gene are ENHRY and SYGVKD. The CDR3 extends over 16 amino acids. The V gene lost 10 bases and the J gene lost 0 bases, with 22 bases spanning the gap. DNA for the CDR3: TGTGCCACCAAAAAAAACCGGGGACAAAGCTCCTACGAGCAGTACTTC. Residues: CATKKNRGQSSYEQYF.

The chain carries TRBV6-5 and TRBJ2-1; 12 nucleotides align to TRBD2. Germline assignment: CDR1 MNHEY and CDR2 SVGAGI. Unmatched junction bases numbered 4, after V lost 6 bases and J lost 7 bases. This CDR3 region has 14 residues. CDR3 in amino acids: CASRPTSGRNEQFF. The CDR3 DNA is TGTGCCAGCAGGCCGACTAGCGGGAGAAATGAGCAGTTCTTC.

J is TRBJ1-4 and V is TRBV6-1; TRBD1 aligns across 11 bases. The CDR3 has 15 amino acids. CDR1 MNHNS and CDR2 SASEGT come from the germline V gene. Unmatched junction bases numbered 5, after V lost 1 base and J lost 10 bases. The CDR3 here is CASSEVGQGAVKLFF. The CDR3 bases are TGTGCCAGCAGTGAAGTAGGACAGGGGGCGGTAAAACTGTTTTTT.

The V and J genes are TRBV30 and TRBJ1-5, with 9 nucleotides matching TRBD1. Looked up from germline, CDR1 is GTSNPN and CDR2 is SVGIG (reference sequence). The CDR3 length is 14 residues. With 5 bases clipped from V and 4 bases from J, the junction kept 6 bases outside the gene matches. CDR3 amino acids: CAWGRTGANQPQHF. The DNA of the CDR3 is TGTGCCTGGGGCCGGACAGGGGCGAATCAGCCCCAGCATTTT.

The chain has TRBV7-2 and TRBJ1-1; 9 bases line up with TRBD1. CDR3 length equals 16 residues. The V gene end was trimmed by 5 bases and the J gene end by 3 bases; junction bases not matched to a gene: 10. CDR1 SGHTA and CDR2 FQGNSA come from the germline V gene. For the CDR3, the DNA is TGTGCCAGCAGCGCAATACAGGGGGCAACGGACACTGAAGCTTTCTTT. Translation gives CASSAIQGATDTEAFF. The full variable domain, its missing parts supplied by reference TRBV7-2 and TRBJ1-1, is GAGVSQSPSNKVTEKGKDVELRCDPISGHTALYWYRQSLGQGLEFLIYFQGNSAPDKSGLPSDRFSAERTGGSVSTLTIQRTQQEDSAVYLCASSAIQGATDTEAFFGQGTRLTVV.